The table lists the clone carrying this TCR beta chain with many counts. Its specificity is not known. At one boundary the junction diverges from the germline segment, which might be a read error. 5'RACE with constant-segment primers built TCRalpha and TCRbeta cDNA libraries with UMIs. TCRdb reprocessed the 5' RACE reads via MiXCR and lists one record per CDR3 protein. The sample has fewer than 200,000 distinct CDR3 sequences; 13% are singletons. This sample was taken from a study of T-cell memory formation after mild COVID-19. Broader study findings: Clones that got smaller from day 15 to 85 had even CD4/CD8, while clones growing later tipped toward CD4+.

The specimen was PBMCs or a T cell subset sorted from them (not recorded which). This TCR derives from a young man who had mild COVID-19 (a few samples of this study predate the infection). Cell type and time point are not known.

The CDR3 loop is CASSLAPLETQYF. The CDR3, as DNA: TGTGCCAGCAGTTTAGCCCCCTTGGAGACCCAGTACTTC. The chain links TRBV5-1 to TRBJ2-5, with D unclear. The germline V gene encodes CDR1 SGHRS and CDR2 YFSETQ. This CDR3 is built from 13 residues. Supplemented by reference TRBV5-1 and TRBJ2-5, the full variable domain reads KAGVTQTPRYLIKTRGQQVTLSCSPISGHRSVSWYQQTPGQGLQFLFEYFSETQRNKGNFPGRFSGRQFSNSRSEMNVSTLELGDSALYLCASSLAPLETQYFGPGTRLLVL.